The clone carrying this T cell receptor (beta chain) has only a few counts. What it binds is not known. This entry is derived from a study of blood T cells in healthy people across ages. The study, taken as a whole, reports: Age advanced and TCR beta diversity per million T cells fell, roughly linearly. Both naive CD4+ cell counts and diversity were greater in long-lived donors than in aged donors. Estimated diversity that came from one million T cells was considered an underestimate.

PCR was performed a second time for roughly 6 to 12 cycles using a sample-barcoded 5' primer and a J-beta primer mix. Each CDR3 protein gets one entry after TCRdb re-called the 5' RACE reads with MiXCR. The sample shows roughly 800,000 distinct CDR3 sequences, 58% of them seen only once. CDR1 and CDR2 (germline): SGHTA, FQGNSA. The CDR3 spans 15 residues. With V trimmed by 5 bases and J by 2 bases, 5 bases remained unmatched. The J gene is TRBJ2-7, the V gene TRBV7-2, with TRBD2 matching over 11 bases. The TCR comes from a man between 25 and 39 years old in good health. Sequenced input: blood. This CDR3 is CASSPLAGGTYEQYF. CDR3 nucleotides: TGTGCCAGCAGCCCTCTAGCGGGAGGTACCTACGAGCAGTACTTC. Full variable domain (outside the CDR3, taken from reference TRBV7-2 and TRBJ2-7): GAGVSQSPSNKVTEKGKDVELRCDPISGHTALYWYRQSLGQGLEFLIYFQGNSAPDKSGLPSDRFSAERTGGSVSTLTIQRTQQEDSAVYLCASSPLAGGTYEQYFGPGTRLTVT.